The present T cell receptor (beta chain) was sequenced within a study of regulatory dendritic cells for organ transplantation. This table comes from immunoSEQ multiplex PCR, and its TCRdb copy is limited to in-frame clones, with some not included. The repertoire holds about 30,000 clones, with about 80% as singletons. A word on this clone: Its target is not known.

Germline V gives CDR1 MDHEN, CDR2 SYDVKM. The V gene lost 10 bases and the J gene lost 5 bases, with 17 bases spanning the gap. The CDR3 contains 13 residues. Study outcomes and limitations: Considerable individual heterogeneity was seen in alloreactive memory CD8+ T cells.

What was sequenced was memory CD4+ T cells from blood. The sample's subset: CD45RO+ memory T cells. The sequence came from a human donor in good health. This chain links TRBV28 with TRBJ1-1; possible D gene TRBD1, 5 bases. The CDR3 region is CATGGGMRTEAFF. The CDR3 DNA is TGTGCCACCGGGGGGGGGATGAGGACTGAAGCTTTCTTT.